Presented here are 21 T cell receptor beta chains from one specimen sequenced in a study of T cell responses to AZD1222 COVID-19 vaccine. Clones were read by immunoSEQ multiplex PCR, and TCRdb kept only the in-frame ones, dropping some. Of some 140,000 clones in the sample, 85% to 90% were seen once. The starting material was peripheral blood, obtained on day 0 of MenACWY control vaccination. These receptor sequences come from an adult in good health.

V and J are TRBV7-9 and TRBJ1-1, with D unclear. The CDR3 has 17 amino acids. Germline CDR1 and CDR2: SEHNR and FQNEAQ (reference sequence). The V and J ends lost 5 bases and 2 bases respectively, with 21 bases between them. The CDR3 bases are TGTGCCAGCAGCAATAGGATGATGTTAAGGGATAACACTGAAGCTTTCTTT. Translated: CASSNRMMLRDNTEAFF.

The chain carries TRBV6-2 or TRBV6-3 and TRBJ2-1; D is possibly TRBD2 (6 bases). Germline loops: CDR1 MNHEY, CDR2 SVGEGT. The CDR3 sequence is 15 residues long. Trimming pared 0 bases from V and 7 bases from J, leaving 13 bases between. Here the CDR3 DNA reads TGTGCCAGCAGTTACTCTCCACTAGCCTGGAATGAGCAGTTCTTC. Residues: CASSYSPLAWNEQFF.

J is TRBJ2-3 and V is TRBV19; D gene unclear. The DNA matches TRBJ1-4 better at its end, which makes the J call doubtful. The CDR3 covers 12 residues. Germline V lookup: CDR1 LNHDA, CDR2 SQIVND (reference sequence). The CDR3 reads CASSPTRFRLFF. CDR3 in DNA: TGTGCCAGTAGTCCGACTAGATTTCGACTGTTTTTT.

This chain uses TRBV11-2 with TRBJ1-4; no clear D. Germline loops: CDR1 SGHAT, CDR2 FQNNGV. V was pared by 5 bases and J by 8 bases, with 12 bases between. The CDR3 covers 13 residues. CDR3 nucleotides: TGTGCCAGCAGCCTCAGCTGGAACGAAAAACTGTTTTTT. Its protein is CASSLSWNEKLFF.

Here the CDR3 reads CASSLQGKNYGYTF. The CDR3 DNA is TGTGCCAGCAGCTTACAGGGGAAAAACTATGGCTACACCTTC. This sequence joins TRBV7-2 and TRBJ1-2, with D possibly matching TRBD1 (6 bases). The CDR3 length is 14 residues. The V gene's germline CDR1 is SGHTA and CDR2 FQGNSA. The V gene lost 2 bases and the J gene lost 2 bases, with 9 bases spanning the gap. Using reference TRBV7-2 and TRBJ1-2 for the parts outside the CDR3, the full variable domain is GAGVSQSPSNKVTEKGKDVELRCDPISGHTALYWYRQSLGQGLEFLIYFQGNSAPDKSGLPSDRFSAERTGGSVSTLTIQRTQQEDSAVYLCASSLQGKNYGYTFGSGTRLTVV.

The chain combines TRBV18 with TRBJ2-7; 10 nucleotides agree with TRBD2. Germline CDR1 KGHSH, CDR2 LQKENI. The CDR3 has 15 amino acids. Losses at the gene ends were 1 base for V and 6 bases for J; bases not matched to a gene: 6. The CDR3 DNA is TGTGCCAGCTCACCACAAGCGGGAGGGCTTGGCGAGCAGTACTTC. The encoded protein is CASSPQAGGLGEQYF.

A few counts support this clone. The genes are TRBV5-5 and TRBJ1-4, with TRBD1 matching 8 bases. J gave up 8 bases and V 0 bases, and 3 bases lay outside the gene matches. CDR3 length: 14 residues. The germline V gene has CDR1 SGHKS and CDR2 YYEKEE (reference sequence). The CDR3 sequence: CASSLGTGKEKLFF. CDR3 nucleotide sequence: TGTGCCAGCAGCTTGGGGACAGGGAAAGAAAAACTGTTTTTT.

The chain links TRBV14 to TRBJ1-1; D remains unclear. Germline CDR1 reads SGHDN; CDR2 reads FVKESK. The CDR3 consists of 14 residues. With 2 bases removed from V and 4 bases from J, the gap between germline ends came to 11 bases. The CDR3 reads CASSQPDWSTEAFF. The CDR3 DNA follows: TGTGCCAGCAGCCAACCTGACTGGAGCACTGAAGCTTTCTTT.

The J gene is TRBJ2-5, the V gene TRBV3-1 (or the pseudogene TRBV3-2); the match to TRBD2 covers 10 bases. Trimming cost V 2 bases and J 2 bases; bases outside gene matches: 11. Germline V gives CDR1 LGHDT, CDR2 YNNKEL (reference sequence). CDR3 size: 18 residues. CDR3 sequence reads: CASSQRVLGTSEQETQYF. The CDR3 DNA is TGTGCCAGCAGCCAAAGGGTTCTCGGGACTAGCGAGCAAGAGACCCAGTACTTC.

The chain uses TRBV5-1 and TRBJ2-3, with TRBD2 matching over 7 bases. Trimming took 4 bases from V and 5 from J; bases not matched to a gene: 16. The CDR3 length is 17 residues. The germline V gene encodes CDR1 SGHRS and CDR2 YFSETQ. The CDR3 sequence: CASSPGGQRGLEDTQYF. The CDR3 nucleotides are TGCGCCAGCAGCCCCGGCGGCCAGCGGGGCCTCGAAGATACGCAGTATTTT.

The chain combines TRBV2 with TRBJ1-2; tentative D call: TRBD1 (6 bases). The ends were cut back, 6 bases at V and 8 bases at J, with 22 bases in the middle. CDR3 length: 15 amino acids. Germline assignment: CDR1 SNHLY and CDR2 FYNNEI. For the CDR3, the DNA is TGTGCCAGCAGGTCCCTGGGGGGCCCCGGTGGGGGCTACACCTTC. Encoded protein: CASRSLGGPGGGYTF.

V and J are TRBV1 and TRBJ1-5; TRBD1 is the table's D call, not checked against the DNA. TRBV1 is shown as a pseudogene. The CDR3 sequence is 18 residues long. DNA for the CDR3: TGCACCAGCAGCCAAGATCCCCACAGGGGAGAGAGCAATCAGCCCCAGCATTTT. The encoded protein is CTSSQDPHRGESNQPQHF.

The chain links TRBV7-2 to TRBJ1-5; TRBD1 matches at 7 bases. The CDR3 spans 15 residues. The V and J ends lost 5 bases and 6 bases, in that order; junction bases with no gene match: 10. CDR1 and CDR2 (germline): SGHTA, FQGNSA. CDR3 nucleotide sequence: TGTGCCAGCAGCCCACAAGGGGGCGACGGTCAGCCCCAGCATTTT. Residues: CASSPQGGDGQPQHF.

The V call is TRBV10-2, the J call TRBJ2-2; 10 bases fit TRBD1. The ends lost 10 bases at V and 6 bases at J; junction bases unmatched: 5. The germline CDR1 and CDR2 sequences are WSHSY and SAAADI. The length of the CDR3 is 13 residues. The CDR3 bases are TGCGCCATACGGACAGGGGGGTCCGGGGAGCTGTTTTTT. Its translation is CAIRTGGSGELFF.

The DNA of the CDR3 is TGTGCCAGCAGCCCGGGGACAGGACCCAATCAGCCCCAGCATTTT. It yields the protein CASSPGTGPNQPQHF. The chain couples TRBV3-1 (or the pseudogene TRBV3-2) to TRBJ1-5; 8 bases match TRBD1. V lost 4 bases to trimming and J lost 3 bases; unmatched junction nucleotides: 5. Looked up from germline, CDR1 is LGHDT and CDR2 is YNNKEL (reference sequence). This CDR3 has 15 residues.

This rearrangement joins TRBV5-6 to TRBJ1-1; 9 nucleotides align to TRBD1. V gave up 4 bases and J gave up 4 bases; unmatched junction bases: 8. The CDR3 has 15 amino acids. CDR1 SGHDT and CDR2 YYEEEE come from the germline V gene. The CDR3 loop is CASSRSPTGGTEAFF. In DNA, the CDR3 is TGTGCCAGCAGCCGCAGCCCGACAGGGGGCACTGAAGCTTTCTTT.

The chain employs TRBV2 and TRBJ2-5; 11 nucleotides align to TRBD2. The CDR3 is 15 amino acids. Per the germline V gene, CDR1 is SNHLY and CDR2 is FYNNEI. V shed 4 bases, J shed 8 bases, and the junction held 9 bases outside the gene matches. For the CDR3, the DNA is TGTGCCAGCAGTGGAGATAGCGGGGGGGCGGGCACCCAGTACTTC. It codes for CASSGDSGGAGTQYF.

This chain links TRBV11-3 with TRBJ2-1, with TRBD2 matching 9 bases. V was clipped by 4 bases and J by 7 bases; unmatched bases: 8. Germline V gene lookup returns CDR1 SGHNT and CDR2 YENEEA. This CDR3 spans 15 amino acids. The CDR3 loop is CASSSPLAGRNEQFF. CDR3 DNA: TGTGCCAGCAGCTCCCCTCTAGCGGGGCGGAATGAGCAGTTCTTC.

The DNA of the CDR3 is TGTGCCAGCAGCTACGCCCCGGGCACCGGGGAGCTGTTTTTT. It is translated as CASSYAPGTGELFF. This sequence joins TRBV2 and TRBJ2-2; D remains ambiguous. There are 14 residues in the CDR3. CDR1 SNHLY and CDR2 FYNNEI come from the germline V gene. Trimming removed 6 bases from V and 4 bases from J, with 12 bases in between.

The chain recombines TRBV7-3 with TRBJ2-2; maybe TRBD1 (7 bases). The germline CDR1 and CDR2 sequences are SGHTA and FQGTGA. The CDR3 spans 16 residues. The V end was cut by 4 bases, the J end by 7 bases, with 19 bases between. The CDR3 DNA follows: TGTGCCAGCAGCTCCACGGGTCCAGGGGGGAACGGGGAGCTGTTTTTT. Translating gives CASSSTGPGGNGELFF.

The chain employs TRBV28 and TRBJ2-5; 10 nucleotides align to TRBD2. In germline, CDR1 is MDHEN, CDR2 SYDVKM. V shed 5 bases and J 1 base; nucleotides not matched to a gene: 4. This CDR3 spans 15 amino acids. CDR3 residues: CASSIPSGGQETQYF. CDR3 in DNA: TGTGCCAGCAGTATACCTAGCGGGGGCCAAGAGACCCAGTACTTC.